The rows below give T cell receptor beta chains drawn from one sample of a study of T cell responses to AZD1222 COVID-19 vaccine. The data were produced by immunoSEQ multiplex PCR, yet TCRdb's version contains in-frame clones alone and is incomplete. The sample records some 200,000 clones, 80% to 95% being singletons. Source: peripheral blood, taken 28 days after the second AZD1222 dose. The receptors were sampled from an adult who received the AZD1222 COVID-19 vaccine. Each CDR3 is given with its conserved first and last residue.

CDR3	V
CASSDPSGSEEQFF	TRBV5-1
CASSPGSLGDQETQYF	TRBV28
CASSPGLAGYEQYF	TRBV7-9
CASSKMGGPNQPQHF	TRBV19
CASSIILRLASTDTQYF	TRBV19
CASSEYGRDTDTQYF	TRBV6-4
CASSPGGNQPQHF	TRBV7-2
CASSQDGIIGQGRPYSGNTIYF	TRBV14
CASSYGRGGTEAFF	TRBV6-5
CASSLALLGPAGTDTQYF	TRBV5-1
CAFHSGALNTGELFF	TRBV30
CATIWGGTEAFF	TRBV6-5
CASSQEGTSGRPLGTDTQYF	TRBV4-2
CAISFRPNEKLFF	TRBV10-3
CASSWVQGREQYF	TRBV6-2/TRBV6-3
CASSHRERTEAFF	TRBV18
CASSYSRRLITDTQYF	TRBV6-2/TRBV6-3
CASSNSYEQYF	TRBV12-3/TRBV12-4
CASSLRDSPEQYF	TRBV7-9
CAWSAKGLREYF	TRBV30
CASSEGIVSEKLFF	TRBV6-1
CASGLGGRYNEQFF	TRBV12-5
CASSFSGRSAYEQYF	TRBV11-2
CASSQSPLGRDGYTF	TRBV4-3
CASSYSGSGSYEQYF	TRBV6-2/TRBV6-3
CASTWGGVHEKLFF	TRBV28
CASSLNSGELFF	TRBV7-9
CASSLSVRGEDTEAFF	TRBV27
CASSLGGTLTYEQYF	TRBV5-1
CASTRQGAGRELFF	TRBV9
CARRPYNEQFF	TRBV10-2
CATRTGTGTYGYTF	TRBV25-1
CASSHLLQTQYF	TRBV3-1/TRBV3-2
CASSARGRGGYTF	TRBV9
CASSPSMMGGYTF	TRBV2
CASSLSASPSTEAFF	TRBV27
CASSQVGQGLSRIF	TRBV14
CASSRAGYNEQFF	TRBV6-5
CASKAAGVGNEQFF	TRBV27
CASREGQVGNQPQHF	TRBV6-1
CASSPKGQGAHGYTF	TRBV28
CASSDKPGQKQETQYF	TRBV10-1
CASSLEGGNEQFF	TRBV7-2
CASRLATDTQYF	TRBV5-1
CASSLAPGPLHF	TRBV13
CASSLRPDQETQYF	TRBV7-8
CASRRLAGTYNEQFF	TRBV11-2
CASSYSGDTYNEQFF	TRBV7-2
CASSTSLGGSQPQHF	TRBV19
CASRVPLTGNEKLFF	TRBV28
CASSAGGNGNTIYF	TRBV6-6
CASGTLGTGTEAFF	TRBV5-1
CASSERAAGSLHF	TRBV6-1
CASSTGGIGTEAFF	TRBV7-9
CASSLGQGDYGYTF	TRBV18